This is a list of T cell receptor beta chains from one sample in a study of shared clonotypes between healthy human individuals. TCRdb's table, derived via immunoSEQ multiplex PCR, lists solely in-frame clones and lacks some. The repertoire consists of 2 million to 2.5 million clones, with under 97% occurring once and the leading ten covering around 0.13%. The sample consisted of naive CD4+ T cells sorted from blood. These receptors were collected from a man between 18 and 29 years old in good health. CDR3s include the opening cysteine and the closing phenylalanine or tryptophan.

>18|TRBV4-2
CASSQEVIGQGVTGELFF
>21|TRBV6-9
CASSQQTRRASGMRRQETQYF
>16|TRBV5-4
CASSLQRERSTDTQYF
>13|TRBV2
CASSDREKTEAFF
>15|TRBV18
CASSPLQASNQPQHF
>16|TRBV11-2
CASSLRGQKSGSPLHF
>14|TRBV7-2
CASSLGQNNSPLHF
>14|TRBV5-4
CASSLVGQQETQYF
>18|TRBV5-1
CASSPRTGPGVGSYEQYF
>13|TRBV6-5
CASSYLRDTEAFF
>14|TRBV10-1
CASSESYFTGELFF
>16|TRBV4-1
CASSQDGAGDTGELFF